Below, 14 T cell receptor beta chains from the same sample are listed, as sequenced in a study of T cells in women clearing cervical HPV infection. The repertoire was sequenced with immunoSEQ multiplex PCR; TCRdb's copy has only in-frame clones and lacks some. With roughly 35,000 clones in the sample, the ten largest clones hold around 1.6%. Sequenced input: blood buffy coat. The source is a woman aged 18 to 75 with a cervical HPV16 infection that either progressed to CIN3+ or cleared (not recorded which).

Details on this clone: Coverage ceases 3 residues before the CDR3 finishes, and the germline J gene fills in the end. The V gene is TRBV7-9, the J gene TRBJ1-6; no firm D call. The CDR3 extends over 15 amino acids. V dropped 5 bases and J dropped 11 bases, with 19 bases sitting between them. Germline assignment: CDR1 SEHNR and CDR2 FQNEAQ (reference sequence). The CDR3 sequence is CASSPQTGEQAPLHF. The sequenced part of the CDR3 DNA is TGTGCCAGCAGCCCACAAACCGGGGAGCAAGCACCC.

To note about this clone: The CDR3 is cut off 3 residues early in the read; its end comes from the germline J gene. The V call is TRBV9, the J call TRBJ1-6, with D perhaps TRBD1 (5 bases). Germline CDR1 reads SGDLS; CDR2 reads YYNGEE. The V gene lost 0 bases and the J gene lost 10 bases, with 17 bases spanning the gap. The CDR3 loop spans 16 amino acids. CDR3 DNA, as far as it was read: TGTGCCAGCAGCGTAGGGGGGGGAGGAGCAGGCTCACCC. It codes for CASSVGGGGAGSP. The entire CDR3 reads CASSVGGGGAGSPLHF.

As concerns this clone: The read is 3 residues too short to cover the CDR3 end, so that end is filled in from the germline J gene. The chain recombines TRBV5-4 with TRBJ2-5; D ambiguous. The germline gives CDR1 SGHNT, CDR2 YYREEE (reference sequence). The CDR3 runs to 12 residues. Trimming cost V 0 bases and J 3 bases, with 3 bases left between them. The CDR3 sequence: CASSLAKETQYF. CDR3 DNA, as far as it was read: TGTGCCAGCAGCTTGGCTAAAGAGACC. Filled out from reference TRBV5-4 and TRBJ2-5, the complete variable domain reads ETGVTQSPTHLIKTRGQQVTLRCSSQSGHNTVSWYQQALGQGPQFIFQYYREEENGRGNFPPRFSGLQFPNYSSELNVNALELDDSALYLCASSLAKETQYFGPGTRLLVL.

Concerning this clone itself: Sequencing ends 3 residues short of the CDR3 end; the germline J gene provides the rest. This sequence joins TRBV5-1 and TRBJ2-2, with D perhaps TRBD1 (6 bases). The CDR3 is 16 amino acids. Germline lookup yields CDR1 SGHRS and CDR2 YFSETQ. The chain's CDR3 is CASSLGQSSYNSPLFF. The covered CDR3 bases are TGCGCCAGCAGCCTTGGACAGAGCTCCTATAATTCACCG.

A note on this clone: Read sequence stops 3 residues before the CDR3 end, and the germline J gene provides the missing end. This chain joins TRBV20-1 and TRBJ2-4, with 7 bases identical to TRBD1. This CDR3 is built from 15 residues. Germline CDR1 DFQATT, CDR2 SNEGSKA (reference sequence). Losses at the gene ends were 0 bases for V and 2 bases for J; bases not matched to a gene: 4. The CDR3 loop reads CSARETGNSKNIQYF. The part of the CDR3 DNA that was read is TGCAGTGCTAGAGAGACAGGGAATTCCAAAAACATT.

A note on this clone: The DNA ends 3 residues before the CDR3 does, and the rest of the CDR3 is filled in from the germline J gene. This chain connects TRBV7-8 to TRBJ1-1; D uncertain. Looked up from germline, CDR1 is SGHVS and CDR2 is FQNEAQ. CDR3 length: 13 residues. The V and J ends lost 4 bases and 1 base respectively, with 7 bases between them. The CDR3 reads CASSSYTNTEAFF. The covered CDR3 bases are TGTGCCAGCAGCTCATACACGAACACTGAA.

To note about this clone: Read sequence stops 3 residues before the CDR3 end, and the germline J gene provides the missing end. The chain has TRBV7-8 and TRBJ2-5, with 8 bases matching TRBD1. CDR1 is SGHVS, CDR2 FQNEAQ, per germline. The V gene end was trimmed by 10 bases and the J gene end by 7 bases; junction bases not matched to a gene: 11. This CDR3 has 13 amino acids. CDR3 sequence reads: CATKLQGAVTQYF. Partial CDR3 DNA: TGTGCCACAAAACTCCAGGGGGCTGTGACC. Full variable domain (rest looked up from reference TRBV7-8 and TRBJ2-5): GAGVSQSPRYKVAKRGQDVALRCDPISGHVSLFWYQQALGQGPEFLTYFQNEAQLDKSGLPSDRFFAERPEGSVSTLKIQRTQQEDSAVYLCATKLQGAVTQYFGPGTRLLVL.

Turning to this clone: The sequenced fragment ends 3 residues before the CDR3 boundary, so the rest is inferred from the germline J gene. This chain joins TRBV5-6 and TRBJ1-2, with TRBD1 matching 8 bases. The CDR3 length is 13 residues. The ends lost 6 bases at V and 4 bases at J; junction bases unmatched: 5. Germline-derived CDR1 and CDR2 are SGHDT and YYEEEE. The part of the CDR3 DNA that was read is TGTGCCAGCAAAACAGGGGGGGCCTATGGC. Encoded protein: CASKTGGAYG. The whole CDR3 is CASKTGGAYGYTF.

Regarding this clone: The read comes to an end 3 residues before the CDR3 does, leaving the germline J gene to fill in the end. The rearrangement uses TRBV7-3 and TRBJ2-3, with D hard to call. Per germline, CDR1 SGHTA and CDR2 FQGTGA. The CDR3 loop spans 15 amino acids. Trimming cost V 2 bases and J 2 bases, with 11 bases left between them. The CDR3 bases that were read are TGTGCCAGCAGCTTATTAGGGCAGTTCACAGATACG. It encodes CASSLLGQFTDT. The full-length CDR3 reads as CASSLLGQFTDTQYF.

In regard to this clone: The CDR3 end is not reached by the read, which stops 3 residues before it; the germline J gene fills it in. The J gene is TRBJ2-1, the V gene TRBV7-9, with 8 bases fitting TRBD2. CDR1 SEHNR and CDR2 FQNEAQ come from the germline V gene (reference sequence). This CDR3 region has 15 residues. V dropped 3 bases and J dropped 4; count of bases not matched to a gene: 5. CDR3 amino acids: CASSFRGGNYNEQFF. The CDR3 DNA, read in part, is TGTGCCAGCAGCTTCCGGGGGGGGAATTACAATGAG.

As regards this clone: The DNA ends 3 residues before the CDR3 does, and the rest of the CDR3 is filled in from the germline J gene. V is TRBV2 and J is TRBJ1-2, with D tentatively TRBD1 (5 bases). CDR1 is SNHLY and CDR2 is FYNNEI in the germline V gene. The CDR3 loop spans 12 amino acids. V was cut by 7 bases and J by 7 bases, with 13 bases left in between. CDR3 bases read: TGTGCCAGCACCCAGGGTTTGGCTGGC. Translating gives CASTQGLAG. The whole CDR3 sequence is CASTQGLAGYTF. The complete variable domain, with remaining parts taken from reference TRBV2 and TRBJ1-2, reads EPEVTQTPSHQVTQMGQEVILRCVPISNHLYFYWYRQILGQKVEFLVSFYNNEISEKSEIFDDQFSVERPDGSNFTLKIRSTKLEDSAMYFCASTQGLAGYTFGSGTRLTVV.

In the case of this clone: The CDR3 extends 3 residues past the end of the read, so its final part is completed from the germline J gene. The chain combines TRBV7-9 with TRBJ2-4, with D perhaps TRBD1 (5 bases). CDR3 length equals 14 residues. Per germline, CDR1 SEHNR and CDR2 FQNEAQ (reference sequence). Incomplete CDR3 DNA: TGTGCCAGCAGCCCCTCCCAGGGCAGCTATGGT. It translates to CASSPSQGSYG. From start to end, the CDR3 is CASSPSQGSYGQYF.

Here the CDR3 reads CSVTQGDQPQHF. The sequenced CDR3 bases are TGCAGTGTAACACAGGGGGACCAGCCC. The genes are TRBV20-1 and TRBJ1-5; TRBD1 matches 8 bases. The read is 3 residues too short to cover the CDR3 end, so that end is filled in from the germline J gene. The CDR3 spans 12 residues. From germline, CDR1 is DFQATT and CDR2 SNEGSKA (reference sequence). Trimming at V came to 7 bases and at J to 7 bases, leaving 6 bases not matched to a gene.

Comment on this clone: The read is 3 residues too short to cover the CDR3 end, so that end is filled in from the germline J gene. This chain links TRBV6-4 with TRBJ2-7; D is possibly TRBD1 (6 bases). Trimming left V 6 bases short and J 3 bases short, with 18 bases between. In germline, CDR1 is MRHNA, CDR2 SNTAGT. This CDR3 contains 15 residues. CDR3 amino acids: CASRDTGHWDYEQYF. The CDR3 bases that were read are TGTGCCAGCAGAGATACAGGGCATTGGGACTACGAG.